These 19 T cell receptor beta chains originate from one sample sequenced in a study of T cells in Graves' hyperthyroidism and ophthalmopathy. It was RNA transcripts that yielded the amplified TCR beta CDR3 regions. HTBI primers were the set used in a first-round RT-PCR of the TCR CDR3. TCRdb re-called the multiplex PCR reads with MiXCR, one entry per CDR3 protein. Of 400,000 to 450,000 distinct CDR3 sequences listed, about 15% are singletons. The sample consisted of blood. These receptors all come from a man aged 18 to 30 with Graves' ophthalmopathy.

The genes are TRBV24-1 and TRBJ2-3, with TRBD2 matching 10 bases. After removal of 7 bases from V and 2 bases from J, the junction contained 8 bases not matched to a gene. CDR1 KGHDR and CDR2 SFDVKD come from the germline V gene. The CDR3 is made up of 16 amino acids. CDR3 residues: CATRGGSGGTTDTQYF. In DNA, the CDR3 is TGTGCCACCAGGGGGGGTAGCGGGGGGACCACAGATACGCAGTATTTT.

The DNA for the CDR3 is TGTGCCAGCAGCATCCACCCGGGACCACCACACACCGGGGAGCTGTTTTTT. It codes for CASSIHPGPPHTGELFF. The chain has TRBV7-8 and TRBJ2-2, with D possibly called TRBD1 or TRBD2 (5 bases each). Germline CDR1 SGHVS, CDR2 FQNEAQ. V dropped 5 bases and J dropped 3 bases, with 19 bases sitting between them. There are 17 residues in the CDR3.

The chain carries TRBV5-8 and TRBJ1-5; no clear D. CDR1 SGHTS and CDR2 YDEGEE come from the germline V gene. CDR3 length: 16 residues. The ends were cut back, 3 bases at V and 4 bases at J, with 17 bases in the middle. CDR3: CASSWPRLGQNQPQHF. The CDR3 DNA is TGTGCCAGCAGCTGGCCTCGTCTCGGCCAGAATCAGCCCCAGCATTTT.

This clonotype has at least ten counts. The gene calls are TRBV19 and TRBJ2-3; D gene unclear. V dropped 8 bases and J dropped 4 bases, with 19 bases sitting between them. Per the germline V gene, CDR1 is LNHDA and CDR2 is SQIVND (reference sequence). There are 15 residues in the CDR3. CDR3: CASSQLWASSDTQYF. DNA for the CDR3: TGTGCCAGTTCCCAACTGTGGGCAAGTTCAGATACGCAGTATTTT.

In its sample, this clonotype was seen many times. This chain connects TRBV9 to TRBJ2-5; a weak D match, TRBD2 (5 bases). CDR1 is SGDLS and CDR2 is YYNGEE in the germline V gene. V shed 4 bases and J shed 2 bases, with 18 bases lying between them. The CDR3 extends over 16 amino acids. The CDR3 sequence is CASSTRAGTLQETQYF. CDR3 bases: TGTGCCAGCAGCACGAGGGCAGGTACCCTGCAAGAGACCCAGTACTTC.

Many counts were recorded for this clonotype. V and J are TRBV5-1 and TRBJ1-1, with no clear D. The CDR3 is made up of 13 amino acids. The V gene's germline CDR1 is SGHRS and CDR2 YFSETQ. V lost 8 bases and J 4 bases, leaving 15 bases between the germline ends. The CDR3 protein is CASFTMGSTEAFF. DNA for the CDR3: TGCGCCAGTTTCACAATGGGAAGCACTGAAGCTTTCTTT.

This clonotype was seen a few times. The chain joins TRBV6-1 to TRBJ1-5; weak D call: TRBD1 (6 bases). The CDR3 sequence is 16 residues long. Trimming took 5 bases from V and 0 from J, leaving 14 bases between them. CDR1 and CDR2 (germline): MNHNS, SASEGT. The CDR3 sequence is CASSYPGQYSNQPQHF. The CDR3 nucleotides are TGTGCCAGCAGTTACCCCGGACAGTATAGCAATCAGCCCCAGCATTTT.

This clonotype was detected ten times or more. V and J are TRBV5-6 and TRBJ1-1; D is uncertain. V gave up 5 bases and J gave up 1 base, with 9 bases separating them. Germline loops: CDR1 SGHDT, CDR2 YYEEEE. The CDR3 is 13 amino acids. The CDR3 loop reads CASRPRQNTEAFF. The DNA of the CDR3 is TGTGCCAGCAGACCACGACAGAACACTGAAGCTTTCTTT.

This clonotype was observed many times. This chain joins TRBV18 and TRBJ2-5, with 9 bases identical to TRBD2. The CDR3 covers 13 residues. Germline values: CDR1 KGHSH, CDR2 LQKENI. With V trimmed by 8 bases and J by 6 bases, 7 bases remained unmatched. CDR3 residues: CASEGGGAKTQYF. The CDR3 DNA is TGTGCCAGCGAAGGCGGGGGGGCGAAGACCCAGTACTTC.

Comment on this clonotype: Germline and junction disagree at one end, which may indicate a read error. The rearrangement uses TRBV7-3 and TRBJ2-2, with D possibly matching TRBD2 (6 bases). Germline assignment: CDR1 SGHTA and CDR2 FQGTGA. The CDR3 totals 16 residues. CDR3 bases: TGTGCCAGCAGCTTTCGGGGACTGGCGAACACCCGGGAGCTGTTTTTT. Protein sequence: CASSFRGLANTRELFF.

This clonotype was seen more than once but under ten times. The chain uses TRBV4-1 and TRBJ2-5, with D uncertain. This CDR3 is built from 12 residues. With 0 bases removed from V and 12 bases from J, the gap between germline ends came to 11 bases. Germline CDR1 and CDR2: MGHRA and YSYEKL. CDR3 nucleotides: TGCGCCAGCAGCCAAGACGGAGTCCGTGAGTACTTC. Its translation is CASSQDGVREYF.

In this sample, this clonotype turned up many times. DNA of the CDR3: TGTGCCAGCAATACTGGAGGGACAGATACGCAGTATTTT. Amino acids: CASNTGGTDTQYF. The V and J genes are TRBV2 and TRBJ2-3; TRBD2 might be the D (6 bases). Trimming cost V 7 bases and J 3 bases, with 11 bases left between them. The CDR3 extends over 13 amino acids. Germline CDR1 SNHLY, CDR2 FYNNEI.

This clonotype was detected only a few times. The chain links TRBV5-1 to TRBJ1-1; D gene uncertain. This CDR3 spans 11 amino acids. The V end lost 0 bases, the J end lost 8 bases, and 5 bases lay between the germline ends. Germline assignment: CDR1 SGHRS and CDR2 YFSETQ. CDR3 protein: CASSLEGEAFF. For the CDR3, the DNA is TGCGCCAGCAGCTTGGAAGGGGAAGCTTTCTTT.

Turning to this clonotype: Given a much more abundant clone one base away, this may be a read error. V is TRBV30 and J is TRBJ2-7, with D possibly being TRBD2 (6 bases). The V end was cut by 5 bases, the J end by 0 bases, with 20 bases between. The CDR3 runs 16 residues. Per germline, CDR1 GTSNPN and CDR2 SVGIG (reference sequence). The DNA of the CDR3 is TGTGCCTGGGGACTACCCTATGGAGGGAACTCCTACGAGCAGTACTTC. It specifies CAWGLPYGGNSYEQYF.

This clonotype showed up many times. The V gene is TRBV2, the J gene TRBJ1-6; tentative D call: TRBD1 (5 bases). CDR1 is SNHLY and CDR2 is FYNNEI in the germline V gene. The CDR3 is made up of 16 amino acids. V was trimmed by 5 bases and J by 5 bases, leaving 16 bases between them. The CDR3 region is CASSIRDPLDNSPLHF. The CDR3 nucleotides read TGTGCCAGCAGTATCCGGGACCCTCTCGATAATTCACCCCTCCACTTT.

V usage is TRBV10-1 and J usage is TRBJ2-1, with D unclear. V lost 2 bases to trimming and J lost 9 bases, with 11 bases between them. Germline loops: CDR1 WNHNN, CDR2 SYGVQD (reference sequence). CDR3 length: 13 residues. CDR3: CASSETFLGEQFF. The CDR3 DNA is TGCGCCAGCAGTGAGACATTTCTAGGTGAGCAGTTCTTC.

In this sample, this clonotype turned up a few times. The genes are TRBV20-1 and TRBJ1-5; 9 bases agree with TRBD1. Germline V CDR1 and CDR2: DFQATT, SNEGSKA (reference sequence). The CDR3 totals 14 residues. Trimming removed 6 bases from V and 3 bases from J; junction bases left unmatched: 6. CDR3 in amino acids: CSALRTGDNQPQHF. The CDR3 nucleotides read TGCAGTGCCCTACGGACAGGGGACAATCAGCCCCAGCATTTT.

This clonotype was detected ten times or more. The CDR3 loop is CASSLGQRIQYF. CDR3 sequence (DNA): TGTGCCAGCAGCTTGGGACAGCGAATCCAGTACTTC. The chain recombines TRBV11-2 with TRBJ2-5, with 7 bases identical to TRBD1. Germline lookup yields CDR1 SGHAT and CDR2 FQNNGV. The CDR3 runs 12 residues. V trimming: 3 bases; J trimming: 10 bases; junction bases outside the gene matches: 5.

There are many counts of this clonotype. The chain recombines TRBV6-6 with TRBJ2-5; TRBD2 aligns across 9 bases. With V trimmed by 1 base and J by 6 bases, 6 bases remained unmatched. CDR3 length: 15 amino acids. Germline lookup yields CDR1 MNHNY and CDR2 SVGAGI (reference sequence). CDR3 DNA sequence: TGTGCCAGCAGTTACTTGCTAGCGGGAATGCAGACCCAGTACTTC. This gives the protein CASSYLLAGMQTQYF.